Given below is one T cell receptor (beta chain) in context. The antigen is not known. The entry originates in a study of somatic mutations in cytotoxic T cells in rheumatoid arthritis. TCRdb keeps only in-frame clones here, not all; method: immunoSEQ multiplex PCR. The sample has roughly 23,000 clones, 78% seen once. Whole-study results and caveats: Rising age went with increasing CD8+ clonality in rheumatoid arthritis patients; healthy controls showed no such increase.

This clonotype was obtained from an adult with rheumatoid arthritis. Material for sequencing was CD8+ T cells sorted from blood.

The CDR3: CASSFFLGNTEAFF. DNA of the CDR3: TGTGCCAGCAGCTTTTTCCTGGGGAACACTGAAGCTTTCTTT. The rearrangement joins TRBV5-6 to TRBJ1-1; D not resolved. V was clipped by 2 bases and J by 1 base, with 9 bases between them. CDR1 is SGHDT and CDR2 is YYEEEE in the germline V gene. This CDR3 contains 14 residues.